The clone carrying this T cell receptor beta chain has at least ten counts. This library used roughly 0.4 ug RNA and molecular barcoded adaptors spanning alpha/delta and beta/gamma chains. TCRdb used MiXCR to reprocess the reads, holding one entry per CDR3 protein. This repertoire shows tens of thousands of distinct CDR3 sequences, approximately 21% found once; its top ten account for approximately 10%. The sample originates from a study of read filtering for tumor transcriptome and immune sequencing. Study summary: Whole-transcriptome libraries were prepared after DNase treatment.

Sequencing used a population of CD138-negative cells sorted from bone marrow. The sequence was collected from a donor over 35 with multiple myeloma.

CDR3 sequence: CASSPRGGDRYNEQFF. CDR3 DNA sequence: TGCGCCAGCAGCCCCCGGGGAGGGGACCGATACAATGAGCAGTTCTTC. The chain combines TRBV5-1 with TRBJ2-1; 7 nucleotides line up with TRBD2. Looked up from germline, CDR1 is SGHRS and CDR2 is YFSETQ. This CDR3 has 16 amino acids. Trimming removed 4 bases from V and 4 bases from J; junction bases left unmatched: 11.